The rows below give T cell receptor beta chains drawn from one sample of a study of graft-versus-host responses after intestinal transplantation. Measured with immunoSEQ multiplex PCR; TCRdb has only the in-frame clones, and not every one. The sample records roughly 100,000 clones, approximately 90% being singletons. No antigen has been assigned to these receptors. The input for sequencing was unstimulated CD8+ T cells sorted from spleen or lymph node cells, taken before transplant. The origin of the receptors is a human donor who was the organ donor for an intestinal transplant. Both conserved end residues are trimmed from each CDR3. Each record gives: J gene, V gene, CDR3 protein.

TRBJ2-3	TRBV27	ASSLLWGGDSTDTQY
TRBJ2-3	TRBV4-2	ASSQEGTSTDTQY
TRBJ2-2	TRBV2	ASSASPAGGTGELF
TRBJ2-2	TRBV13	ASSLGREGSAGELF
TRBJ2-2	TRBV19	ASSMTRDSPNTGELF
TRBJ2-1	TRBV5-1	ASSAPSVLHNEQF
TRBJ2-3	TRBV9	ASSVEGLAGESTDTQY
TRBJ2-2	TRBV28	ASSLRGRNGELF
TRBJ1-6	TRBV7-6	ASSLLPGGRPLH
TRBJ2-7	TRBV28	ASSPQRTGGYPYEQY
TRBJ2-2	TRBV11-3	ASSSRGEGNTGELF
TRBJ1-1	TRBV6-1	ASSGHPRGTEAF
TRBJ1-6	TRBV5-1	ASSSHLLDTSTPLH
TRBJ1-2	TRBV5-6	ASSLSSGYT
TRBJ1-1	TRBV6-5	ASRALNTEAF
TRBJ2-3	TRBV6-4	ASSEGVAGVLTQY
TRBJ2-1	TRBV5-1	ASSFGTGSF
TRBJ2-5	TRBV30	ASEKPGQGWETQY
TRBJ2-7	TRBV19	ASSIAHTSASYEQY
TRBJ2-7	TRBV10-1	ASSESRAYEQY
TRBJ2-1	TRBV14	ASSQDPSGYNEQF
TRBJ1-1	TRBV19	ASITRASSPTEAF
TRBJ1-2	TRBV25-1	ASSEYFKGDGGHGYT
TRBJ2-7	TRBV13	ASSEGLLAGALTYEQY
TRBJ1-1	TRBV5-1	ASSPGQGVTEAF
TRBJ2-7	TRBV30	AWSLAGGYEQY
TRBJ2-7	TRBV4-2	ASSQGQFSDEQY
TRBJ2-7	TRBV19	ASSRSFESSYEQY
TRBJ2-1	TRBV14	ASSQDVRNEQF
TRBJ2-7	TRBV27	ATGQGIYEQY
TRBJ2-3	TRBV28	ASSSLRLGGGTGTSMPDTQY
TRBJ2-7	TRBV4-2	ASSRALSSYEQY
TRBJ1-1	TRBV19	DNVIKEWGVSNTEAF
TRBJ2-3	TRBV10-1	ASSESQCTDTQY
TRBJ2-3	TRBV15	ATSSLLAAGPYDTQY
TRBJ1-5	TRBV28	ASRLWGLLSNQPQH
TRBJ1-1	TRBV7-8	ASSPYLLNTEAF
TRBJ2-2	TRBV2	ASSGQRGDIGELF
TRBJ2-6	TRBV7-6	ASSRREGLLPGANVLT
TRBJ2-1	TRBV15	ATSRQTSPHNEQF
TRBJ2-3	TRBV9	ASSVGLAGQIPFPTDTQY
TRBJ2-1	TRBV10-3	AIEDRGDNEQF
TRBJ2-3	TRBV5-1	ASSLGEGTDTQY
TRBJ2-1	TRBV7-6	ASSSYTGAPAYNEQF
TRBJ1-2	TRBV28	ASSRSRGRYGYT